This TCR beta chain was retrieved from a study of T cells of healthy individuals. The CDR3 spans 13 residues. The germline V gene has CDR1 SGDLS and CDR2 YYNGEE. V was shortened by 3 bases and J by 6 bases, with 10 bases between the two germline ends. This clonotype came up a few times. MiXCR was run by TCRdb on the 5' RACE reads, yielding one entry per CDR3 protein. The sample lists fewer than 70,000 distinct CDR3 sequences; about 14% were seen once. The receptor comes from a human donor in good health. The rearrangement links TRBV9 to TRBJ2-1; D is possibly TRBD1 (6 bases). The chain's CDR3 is CASSGPRGNEQFF. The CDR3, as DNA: TGTGCCAGCAGCGGTCCCAGGGGCAATGAGCAGTTCTTC.